This record concerns one TCR beta chain sequence. The CDR3 is made up of 13 amino acids. Unmatched junction bases numbered 2, after V lost 2 bases and J lost 5 bases. Germline loops: CDR1 MNHEY, CDR2 SMNVEV (reference sequence). Treatment here: around 19 received Ad26.COV2.S at low or high dose, single or two shots; five or six received placebo; per-sample allocation not given. Samples were taken on day 63 after the first vaccine or placebo injection. This sample is drawn from a study of Ad26.COV2.S vaccination and SARS-CoV-2 variants. In the study overall: Intramuscular Ad26.COV2.S at 5x10^10 or 1x10^11 viral particles.

Assay used: immunoSEQ multiplex PCR; TCRdb lists only in-frame clones, some missing. The sample includes some 340,000 clones, 70% to 90% of them seen just once. The chain links TRBV27 to TRBJ1-2, with 7 bases that match TRBD1. The sequence was collected from a person aged 18-60 years who received the Ad26.COV2.S COVID-19 vaccine or a placebo. Sequences were derived from peripheral blood, sampled in a trial of Ad26.COV2.S vaccine versus placebo. CDR3: CASSLAGGYGYTF. The CDR3 DNA is TGTGCCAGCAGTTTAGCAGGGGGGTATGGCTACACCTTC.